The 5 T cell receptor beta chains below come from one sample, sequenced in a study of PD-L1 blockade in urothelial cancer. Sequencing used immunoSEQ multiplex PCR; TCRdb keeps in-frame clones, though not all of them. This sample has about 50,000 clones; roughly 80% occur once, and the top ten carry over 8.5%. Time point meaning: peripheral blood 6 weeks after treatment start. The sample here was PBMCs, taken around atezolizumab (anti-PD-L1) treatment. Receptors were obtained from a man in his 70s with urothelial cancer.

In nucleotides, the CDR3 is TGCGCCAGCAGCTTGGAACGTAGGAGGGAGTACAATGAGCAGTTCTTC. Protein sequence: CASSLERRREYNEQFF. This rearrangement joins TRBV5-1 to TRBJ2-1; D might be TRBD2 (6 bases). CDR1 and CDR2 (germline): SGHRS, YFSETQ. Trimming left V 0 bases short and J 4 bases short, with 14 bases between. The CDR3 has 16 residues.

This chain links TRBV30 with TRBJ2-5; D is unresolved. Germline V gene data show CDR1 as GTSNPN and CDR2 as SVGIG (reference sequence). The CDR3 runs 14 residues. The V gene lost 2 bases and the J gene lost 7 bases, with 17 bases spanning the gap. The DNA for the CDR3 is TGTGCCTGGAGTCTAACGGTTGGAGAAGCGACCCAGTACTTC. Amino acids: CAWSLTVGEATQYF.

The rearrangement uses TRBV5-5 and TRBJ2-2; 10 positions match TRBD2. The CDR3 length is 17 residues. From germline, CDR1 is SGHKS and CDR2 YYEKEE (reference sequence). J lost 1 base, V lost 6 bases, and 9 bases had no gene match. CDR3 nucleotide sequence: TGTGCCAGCACGGCCAGCGGGAGGGCCGTGAACACCGGGGAGCTGTTTTTT. Its protein is CASTASGRAVNTGELFF.

The gene calls are TRBV7-9 and TRBJ2-3, with 8 bases fitting TRBD1. The junction had 11 bases not matched to a gene; V was cut back by 5 bases and J by 4 bases. Germline V gene lookup returns CDR1 SEHNR and CDR2 FQNEAQ (reference sequence). The CDR3 contains 16 residues. The CDR3 DNA follows: TGTGCCAGCAGCCCGCCGGACAGGGATGACTCAGATACGCAGTATTTT. The encoded protein is CASSPPDRDDSDTQYF.

The rearrangement links TRBV19 to TRBJ2-1, with D possibly being TRBD1 (6 bases). CDR1 LNHDA and CDR2 SQIVND come from the germline V gene (reference sequence). V shed 5 bases and J shed 0 bases, with 11 bases lying between them. The CDR3 covers 15 residues. CDR3 coding DNA: TGTGCCAGTAGTCGTACAGGGTTCTCCTACAATGAGCAGTTCTTC. Its protein is CASSRTGFSYNEQFF.